Listed here are 30 T cell receptor beta chains from one sample, sequenced in a study of human T cells and chemical hapten exposure. The sample's time point: patch test 1, 2 weeks after DPC sensitization. This sample's treatment: therapeutic diphenylcyclopropenone sensitization with weekly scalp DPC. Via MiXCR, TCRdb re-called the RACE reads, giving one row per CDR3 protein. Among 150,000 to 200,000 distinct CDR3 sequences listed, about 14% were seen once. The sample in question was whole blood, obtained in connection with sensitization to the hapten diphenylcyclopropenone (DPC). These receptors were taken from a woman aged 30 to 39 with alopecia areata. Some clones in this sample may be carry-over from other donors' samples.

This clonotype was seen a handful of times. The rearrangement links TRBV12-3 or TRBV12-4 to TRBJ1-1; D remains unclear. The CDR3 totals 15 residues. Trimming stripped 7 bases from V and 1 base from J, with 16 bases between. CDR3 bases: TGTGCCAGCACGCCGGCCGAGACGGCGAACACTGAAGCTTTCTTT. It encodes CASTPAETANTEAFF.

V is TRBV12-3 or TRBV12-4 and J is TRBJ2-1; no clear D gene. The CDR3 spans 14 residues. Trimming removed 3 bases at V and 16 bases at J, with 22 bases between. DNA for the CDR3: TGTGCCAGCAGTTTTAACGGTCCCCAGGATCCGGGCTTCTTC. As protein: CASSFNGPQDPGFF.

The sample holds a few counts of this clonotype. The V call is TRBV29-1, the J call TRBJ2-4; TRBD1 might be the D (6 bases). The CDR3 has 14 residues. Germline CDR1 reads SQVTM; CDR2 reads ANQGSEA. Deletions cut 2 bases from V and 11 bases from J, with 19 bases between. This chain's CDR3 is CSVEFTGHRTLQYF. CDR3 DNA: TGCAGCGTTGAATTTACGGGACACAGGACCCTTCAGTACTTC.

This clonotype was seen more than once but under ten times. The chain recombines TRBV11-2 with TRBJ2-1; D gene uncertain. This CDR3 has 13 residues. Trimming pared 4 bases from V and 9 bases from J, leaving 13 bases between. Germline CDR1 SGHAT, CDR2 FQNNGV. The CDR3 nucleotides are TGTGCCAGCAGCTCCAACGGGCCTTTTGAGCAGTTCTTC. It is translated as CASSSNGPFEQFF.

The gene calls are TRBV20-1 and TRBJ1-1, with D possibly being TRBD1 (5 bases). CDR3 size: 12 residues. V lost 5 bases to trimming and J lost 3 bases, with 10 bases between them. CDR1 is DFQATT, CDR2 SNEGSKA, per germline (reference sequence). CDR3 in DNA: TGCAGTGCTCCGGGACTGTACACTGAAGCTTTCTTT. Translating gives CSAPGLYTEAFF.

With regard to this clonotype: A single base separates this from a much larger clone, so it may be a read error. The chain uses TRBV12-3 or TRBV12-4 and TRBJ1-6, with D unresolved. The CDR3 contains 12 residues. Trimming shortened V by 10 bases and J by 8 bases, and 12 bases separated the two germline ends. CDR3 nucleotide sequence: TGTGCCAACAGCCTTTCCTATTCACCCCTCCACTTT. This encodes CANSLSYSPLHF.

This clonotype has just a few counts. The chain recombines TRBV12-3 or TRBV12-4 with TRBJ1-5; TRBD1 is a possible D gene (5 bases). The CDR3 runs to 14 residues. The V gene lost 3 bases and the J gene lost 1 base, with 7 bases spanning the gap. Here the CDR3 DNA reads TGTGCCAGCAGTTTGGACACCAGCAATCAGCCCCAGCATTTT. Translated, it gives CASSLDTSNQPQHF.

V is TRBV9 and J is TRBJ2-7, with D possibly matching TRBD1 (6 bases). Per the germline V gene, CDR1 is SGDLS and CDR2 is YYNGEE. The CDR3 loop spans 15 amino acids. V lost 4 bases and J lost 1, with 15 bases in between. Here the CDR3 DNA reads TGTGCCAGCAGCCCCCGGGACACCTTTTCCTACGAGCAGTACTTC. Amino acids: CASSPRDTFSYEQYF.

The CDR3 DNA sequence: TGTGCCAGCAGTCGGCAGGGCAACAATGAGCAGTTCTTC. Translated: CASSRQGNNEQFF. The chain links TRBV3-1 to TRBJ2-1; perhaps TRBD1 as D (5 bases). CDR1 is LGHDT and CDR2 is YNNKEL in the germline V gene (reference sequence). The CDR3 totals 13 residues. Trimming cost V 6 bases and J 5 bases, with 11 bases left between them.

In this sample, this clonotype turned up a few times. The chain is built from TRBV15 and TRBJ1-1, with 9 bases aligning to TRBD1. The CDR3 is 14 amino acids. The V and J ends lost 5 bases and 0 bases, in that order; junction bases with no gene match: 1. The germline V gene encodes CDR1 LNHNV and CDR2 YYDKDF (reference sequence). CDR3 region: CATSGDRVNTEAFF. In nucleotides, the CDR3 is TGTGCCACCAGCGGGGACAGGGTGAACACTGAAGCTTTCTTT.

The table lists this clonotype with many counts. The V and J genes are TRBV12-3 or TRBV12-4 and TRBJ2-2; weak D call: TRBD2 (5 bases). The CDR3 sequence is 12 residues long. V lost 8 bases, J lost 6 bases, and 10 bases lay in between. The CDR3 DNA reads TGTGCCAGCGTCTCGGGGTCCGGGGAGCTGTTTTTT. Residues: CASVSGSGELFF.

The V call is TRBV20-1, the J call TRBJ2-3, with D perhaps assigned TRBD1 or TRBD2 (6 bases each). Germline V lookup: CDR1 DFQATT, CDR2 SNEGSKA (reference sequence). CDR3 size: 14 residues. V lost 5 bases and J 1 base, leaving 13 bases between the germline ends. The CDR3 sequence: CSAGGQAGTDTQYF. The DNA for the CDR3 is TGCAGTGCTGGGGGGCAGGCGGGCACAGATACGCAGTATTTT.

V usage is TRBV20-1 and J usage is TRBJ2-3; 7 nucleotides agree with TRBD2. From germline, CDR1 is DFQATT and CDR2 SNEGSKA (reference sequence). CDR3 length: 16 residues. With V trimmed by 4 bases and J by 5 bases, 15 bases remained unmatched. The CDR3 region is CSATTWGTGGGDTQYF. CDR3 sequence (DNA): TGCAGTGCTACAACTTGGGGGACGGGAGGTGGAGATACGCAGTATTTT.

This clonotype was seen at least ten times. The chain is built from TRBV18 and TRBJ2-7; D is possibly TRBD2 (5 bases). Per germline, CDR1 KGHSH and CDR2 LQKENI. CDR3 length equals 14 residues. Deletions cut 0 bases from V and 5 bases from J, with 11 bases between. This CDR3 reads CASSPPSRGHEQYF. In DNA, the CDR3 is TGTGCCAGCTCACCACCGTCCCGAGGGCACGAGCAGTACTTC.

This clonotype has only a few counts. V is TRBV7-9 and J is TRBJ2-5; 7 nucleotides align to TRBD1. The CDR3 has 15 amino acids. The junction had 4 bases not matched to a gene; V was cut back by 1 base and J by 2 bases. CDR1 SEHNR and CDR2 FQNEAQ come from the germline V gene (reference sequence). The CDR3 DNA follows: TGTGCCAGCAGCTTAGGATTGGGACAGCAAGAGACCCAGTACTTC. Translated, it gives CASSLGLGQQETQYF. Full variable domain (remainder filled in from reference TRBV7-9 and TRBJ2-5): DTGVSQNPRHKITKRGQNVTFRCDPISEHNRLYWYRQTLGQGPEFLTYFQNEAQLEKSRLLSDRFSAERPKGSFSTLEIQRTEQGDSAMYLCASSLGLGQQETQYFGPGTRLLVL.

This clonotype was detected many times. The chain employs TRBV2 and TRBJ2-2, with 8 bases matching TRBD1. CDR1 and CDR2 from the germline V gene are SNHLY and FYNNEI. Trimming removed 6 bases from V and 4 bases from J; junction bases left unmatched: 4. This CDR3 has 14 residues. CDR3 loop: CASSRTGFTGELFF. CDR3 DNA sequence: TGTGCCAGCAGCCGGACAGGGTTCACCGGGGAGCTGTTTTTT. The whole variable domain, remainder taken from reference TRBV2 and TRBJ2-2, is EPEVTQTPSHQVTQMGQEVILRCVPISNHLYFYWYRQILGQKVEFLVSFYNNEISEKSEIFDDQFSVERPDGSNFTLKIRSTKLEDSAMYFCASSRTGFTGELFFGEGSRLTVL.

V and J are TRBV29-1 and TRBJ2-2; D might be TRBD1 (5 bases). Germline V gene data show CDR1 as SQVTM and CDR2 as ANQGSEA. Trimming removed 2 bases from V and 1 base from J, with 14 bases in between. This CDR3 is built from 16 residues. CDR3 residues: CSVELDTPWNTGELFF. CDR3 in DNA: TGCAGCGTTGAATTGGACACCCCATGGAACACCGGGGAGCTGTTTTTT.

This clonotype was observed many times. The chain joins TRBV20-1 to TRBJ2-1, with D unresolved. Germline lookup yields CDR1 DFQATT and CDR2 SNEGSKA (reference sequence). V shed 1 base and J shed 5 bases, with 12 bases lying between them. The length of the CDR3 is 14 residues. The CDR3 here is CSARAPAPNNEQFF. DNA of the CDR3: TGCAGTGCTAGAGCCCCGGCCCCTAACAATGAGCAGTTCTTC.

The rearrangement links TRBV6-6 to TRBJ2-4; D is undetermined. V lost 10 bases and J 4 bases, leaving 17 bases between the germline ends. In germline, CDR1 is MNHNY, CDR2 SVGAGI (reference sequence). The CDR3 is 14 residues long. The CDR3 nucleotides read TGTGCCACCCAGACGGACGGAGTGAAAAACATTCAGTACTTC. It translates to CATQTDGVKNIQYF.

This clonotype appeared many times. The chain employs TRBV7-8 and TRBJ2-7, with 9 bases that match TRBD2. The CDR3 covers 15 residues. Germline-derived CDR1 and CDR2 are SGHVS and FQNEAQ. Trimming cost V 7 bases and J 2 bases; bases outside gene matches: 9. CDR3 sequence (DNA): TGTGCCAGCAACCCCTACGTAGCGGGAGCCTACGAGCAGTACTTC. This sequence encodes CASNPYVAGAYEQYF.

This clonotype was detected only a few times. The rearrangement uses TRBV5-4 and TRBJ2-7; 10 bases map to TRBD1. With V trimmed by 2 bases and J by 3 bases, 5 bases remained unmatched. The V gene's germline CDR1 is SGHNT and CDR2 YYREEE (reference sequence). The CDR3 totals 15 residues. CDR3: CASSFPGQGRYEQYF. The CDR3 nucleotides are TGTGCCAGCAGCTTTCCGGGACAGGGGCGCTACGAGCAGTACTTC.

This chain joins TRBV7-2 and TRBJ1-2, with D unclear. The CDR3 runs 12 residues. V was cut by 8 bases and J by 7 bases, with 14 bases left in between. CDR1 and CDR2 from the germline V gene are SGHTA and FQGNSA. The CDR3 DNA is TGTGCCAGCTCCAAGGGAGGGCGTGGCTACACCTTC. Amino acid sequence: CASSKGGRGYTF.

This clonotype was picked up many times. CDR3 bases: TGTGCCAGCAGTGAACGGACCCGAGGATCACCCCTCCACTTT. Translating it yields CASSERTRGSPLHF. The chain carries TRBV25-1 and TRBJ1-6; D is unresolved. The CDR3 totals 14 residues. CDR1 is MGHDK, CDR2 SYGVNS, per germline. Between the trimmed V and J ends, which lost 2 bases and 10 bases, there was a span of 12 bases.

With respect to this clonotype: Germline and junction disagree at one end, which may indicate a read error. The rearrangement links TRBV4-3 to TRBJ2-2, with 7 positions matching TRBD1. CDR3 length: 12 residues. In germline, CDR1 is LGHNA, CDR2 YSLEER. CDR3 DNA: TGCGCCAGCAGCAGGGGGCACGGGGAGCTTTTTTTT. As protein: CASSRGHGELFF.

This clonotype was detected only a few times. The V gene is TRBV6-6, the J gene TRBJ2-7, with a possible D match to TRBD2 (6 bases). The V end lost 7 bases, the J end lost 5 bases, and 15 bases lay between the germline ends. CDR1 is MNHNY, CDR2 SVGAGI, per germline (reference sequence). CDR3 length: 13 residues. The DNA for the CDR3 is TGTGCCAGCAATCCTCGGGGGTGGGACGAGCAGTACTTC. Translated: CASNPRGWDEQYF.

This clonotype has just a few counts. The chain employs TRBV7-6 and TRBJ2-2, with 8 bases lining up with TRBD2. Per the germline V gene, CDR1 is SGHVS and CDR2 is FNYEAQ. This CDR3 is built from 16 residues. V trimming: 2 bases; J trimming: 2 bases; junction bases outside the gene matches: 4. CDR3 protein: CASSLLSGINTGELFF. CDR3 bases: TGTGCCAGCAGCTTACTTAGCGGGATTAACACCGGGGAGCTGTTTTTT. Filled out from reference TRBV7-6 and TRBJ2-2, the complete variable domain reads GAGVSQSPRYKVTKRGQDVALRCDPISGHVSLYWYRQALGQGPEFLTYFNYEAQQDKSGLPNDRFSAERPEGSISTLTIQRTEQRDSAMYRCASSLLSGINTGELFFGEGSRLTVL.

Comment on this clonotype: An end of the junction does not agree with germline; a read error may underlie this. The V call is TRBV5-5, the J call TRBJ2-1; possible D gene TRBD2, 6 bases. The length of the CDR3 is 14 residues. Per the germline V gene, CDR1 is SGHKS and CDR2 is YYEKEE (reference sequence). The CDR3 nucleotides read TGTGTCAGCAGCTTGGCGGGGACCTACAATGAGCAGTTCTTC. Its translation: CVSSLAGTYNEQFF.

This clonotype was seen a handful of times. J is TRBJ2-7 and V is TRBV6-2 or TRBV6-3, with 11 bases identical to TRBD2. Germline V gene sequence: CDR1 MNHEY, CDR2 SVGEGT. The CDR3 totals 13 residues. With 7 bases clipped from V and 5 bases from J, the junction kept 4 bases outside the gene matches. This CDR3 reads CASTLAGGDEQYF. CDR3 DNA: TGTGCCAGCACTCTAGCGGGAGGAGACGAGCAGTACTTC.

This clonotype has more than one count but fewer than ten. The rearrangement uses TRBV7-9 and TRBJ1-2; the match to TRBD1 covers 7 bases. Looked up from germline, CDR1 is SEHNR and CDR2 is FQNEAQ (reference sequence). The CDR3 contains 14 residues. Trimming cost V 8 bases and J 0 bases; bases outside gene matches: 6. CDR3 sequence: CASGRGQANYGYTF. The CDR3, as DNA: TGTGCCAGCGGCCGTGGACAGGCTAACTATGGCTACACCTTC.

This clonotype was seen a handful of times. The chain employs TRBV28 and TRBJ2-7; 7 bases match TRBD2. Germline V gene data show CDR1 as MDHEN and CDR2 as SYDVKM. This CDR3 has 14 amino acids. V was pared by 3 bases and J by 4 bases, with 6 bases of the junction left unmatched. The CDR3 DNA follows: TGTGCCAGCAGTTTGGGAGGGAGGGCGTACGAGCAGTACTTC. Translation gives CASSLGGRAYEQYF. Looking up the rest from reference TRBV28 and TRBJ2-7 gives the full variable domain: DVKVTQSSRYLVKRTGEKVFLECVQDMDHENMFWYRQDPGLGLRLIYFSYDVKMKEKGDIPEGYSVSREKKERFSLILESASTNQTSMYLCASSLGGRAYEQYFGPGTRLTVT.